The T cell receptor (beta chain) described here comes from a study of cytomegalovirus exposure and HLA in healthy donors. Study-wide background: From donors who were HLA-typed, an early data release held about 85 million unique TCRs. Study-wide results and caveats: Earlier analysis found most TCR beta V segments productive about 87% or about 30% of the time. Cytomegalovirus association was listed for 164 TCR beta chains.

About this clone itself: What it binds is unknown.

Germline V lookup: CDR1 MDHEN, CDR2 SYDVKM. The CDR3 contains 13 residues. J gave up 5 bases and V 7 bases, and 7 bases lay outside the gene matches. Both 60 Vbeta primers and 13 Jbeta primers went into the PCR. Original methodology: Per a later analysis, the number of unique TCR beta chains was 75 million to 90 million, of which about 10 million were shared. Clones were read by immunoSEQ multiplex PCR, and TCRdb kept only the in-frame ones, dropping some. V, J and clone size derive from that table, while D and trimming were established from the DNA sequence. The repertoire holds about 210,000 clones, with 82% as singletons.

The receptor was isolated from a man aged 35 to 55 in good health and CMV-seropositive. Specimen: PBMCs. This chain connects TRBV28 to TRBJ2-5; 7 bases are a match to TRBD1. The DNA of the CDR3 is TGTGCCAGCAACAGGGGCGAGACGGAGACCCAGTACTTC. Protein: CASNRGETETQYF. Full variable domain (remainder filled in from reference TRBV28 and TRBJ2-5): DVKVTQSSRYLVKRTGEKVFLECVQDMDHENMFWYRQDPGLGLRLIYFSYDVKMKEKGDIPEGYSVSREKKERFSLILESASTNQTSMYLCASNRGETETQYFGPGTRLLVL.